These T cell receptor beta chains were read from a single sample in a study of tumor-infiltrating lymphocytes in primary liver carcinoma. A single record per CDR3 protein comes from TCRdb applying MiXCR to the multiplex PCR reads. The repertoire holds approximately 53,000 distinct CDR3 sequences, with 70% to 80% as singletons. Sequencing was carried out using liver tumor tissue from sampling region 5. The receptors shown here come from a man between 40 and 49 years old with primary liver carcinoma and hepatitis B virus infection. The CDR3 runs from the conserved cysteine through the conserved F or W. Fields, in order: V gene, J gene, clone size, D gene, CDR3 DNA, CDR3 protein. A D gene is named only where the DNA matches it firmly. Clone size is not always given. Where it is, it says once, few, many or a class for expanded clones.

>TRBV11-2|TRBJ2-6|-|-
TGTGTCAGCAGCAGCTGGGTACCAAATCTCTCTGGGGCCAACATCCTGACCTTC
CVSSSWVPNLSGANILTF
>TRBV7-9|TRBJ1-2|-|TRBD1
TGTGCCAGCAGATGGAACAGGGGGATTCATGACTACACCTTC
CASRWNRGIHDYTF
>TRBV6-6|TRBJ2-5|many|TRBD1
TGTGCCAGCAGTATCCGGGACAGGGGTACCCAAGAGACCCAGTACTTC
CASSIRDRGTQETQYF
>TRBV11-2|TRBJ1-5|-|-
TGTGCCAGCAGCTTGAACCGTCAAGGGGATACGCAGCATTTT
CASSLNRQGDTQHF
>TRBV20-1|TRBJ2-7|-|-
TGCAGTGCTAGACTTCCGAAAGGGCTGTCCTACGAGCAGTACTTC
CSARLPKGLSYEQYF
>TRBV5-8|TRBJ2-1|once|TRBD2
TGTGCCAGCAGCTCGAGACTAGCGGGATTATACAATGAGCGGTTCTTC
CASSSRLAGLYNERFF
>TRBV5-4|TRBJ2-1|-|-
TGTGCCAGCAGCTCCACTGCGGGTAACTCCTACAATGAGCAGTTCTTC
CASSSTAGNSYNEQFF
>TRBV7-9|TRBJ1-2|-|-
TGTGCCAGTAGCTTAGTGGCAGGGTCTAACTATGACTACACCTTC
CASSLVAGSNYDYTF
>TRBV6-5|TRBJ2-1|few|-
TGTGCCGGCGGTTACGTGGATGAGCAGTTCTTC
CAGGYVDEQFF
>TRBV4-1|TRBJ2-1|-|-
TGCGCCAGCAGCCCGCTCGGTAACAACAACAATGAGCTGTTCTTC
CASSPLGNNNNELFF
>TRBV24-1|TRBJ2-7|-|-
TGTGCCACCAATAACGCGGCCTCCTACGAGCAGTACTTC
CATNNAASYEQYF
>TRBV6-2/TRBV6-3|TRBJ2-2|-|-
TGTGCCAGCAGTTACTCTGCGGGAACGAACACCGGTGACCTGTTTTTT
CASSYSAGTNTGDLFF
>TRBV5-1|TRBJ1-1|many|-
TGCGCCAGCGCTGGACTCCTGAACACTGAAGCTTTCTTT
CASAGLLNTEAFF
>TRBV4-2|TRBJ2-1|-|-
TGTGCCAGCAGCCACGCCCGGGGAAAGGGGAACAATGAGCATTTCTTC
CASSHARGKGNNEHFF
>TRBV11-3|TRBJ1-1|-|-
TGTGCGAGCAGCTTAGCAATTAACACTAAAGCTTTCTTT
CASSLAINTKAFF
>TRBV6-6|TRBJ2-3|-|-
TGTGCCAGCATTTACTCAACGTCGGATACGCAGTATTTT
CASIYSTSDTQYF
>TRBV24-1|TRBJ2-1|many|-
TGTGCCACCAGTTGGTCAGGGGAGGACTACAATGAGCAGTTCTTC
CATSWSGEDYNEQFF
>TRBV5-8|TRBJ2-1|-|TRBD1
TGTGCTAGCGGCTTGGGGACAGGGAACAATGAGCAGTTCTTC
CASGLGTGNNEQFF
>TRBV11-1|TRBJ2-4|-|-
TGTGCCAGCAGCTTTCCCGGGACTGGCGGGGCCAAAAACATTCAGAACTTC
CASSFPGTGGAKNIQNF
>TRBV4-3|TRBJ1-6|-|-
TGCGCCAGCACCCCGGGCCGAGGCTCCTATAATTCACTACTCCACTTT
CASTPGRGSYNSLLHF
>TRBV7-9|TRBJ2-2|-|TRBD1
TGTGCCAGCAGCGCTGGGACAGGGATGGCAGAGGAGCTGTTTTTT
CASSAGTGMAEELFF
>TRBV11-1|TRBJ2-2|-|-
TGTGCCAACATCATAGGGCCTACTGGGGAGCTGTTTTTT
CANIIGPTGELFF
>TRBV7-3|TRBJ2-1|-|TRBD2
TGTGCCAGCAGCAAAGGATACACGGGACTAGCCACTAACAATGGGCAGTTCTTC
CASSKGYTGLATNNGQFF
>TRBV6-1|TRBJ2-2|-|TRBD1
TGTACCAGCAGACAGGGGAACGGGGAACTGTTTTTT
CTSRQGNGELFF
>TRBV11-2|TRBJ2-1|-|-
TGTGCCAGCAGCTTAGTGTCGTGGGAAGGTAGTGAGCAGTTCTTC
CASSLVSWEGSEQFF
>TRBV11-2|TRBJ2-1|-|-
TGTGCCAGCAGCTTATGTCGGAACAATGAGCAGTTCTTC
CASSLCRNNEQFF
>TRBV5-6|TRBJ2-1|-|-
TGTGCCAGCAGCTTGGCTCTAGCTACGGGTGAGCACTTCTTC
CASSLALATGEHFF
>TRBV11-2|TRBJ2-3|-|-
TGTGCCAGCAGCTTAGATATCCTGTTGGATAGGCAATATTTT
CASSLDILLDRQYF
>TRBV29-1|TRBJ2-5|-|TRBD2
TGCGGCGTTCGGACTAGCGGGAGTTGGGCAGAGACCCGGCACTTC
CGVRTSGSWAETRHF
>TRBV11-1|TRBJ2-2|few|-
TGTGCCAGCAGCCTTTGGGACACCGGGGAACTCTTTTTT
CASSLWDTGELFF
>TRBV10-3|TRBJ1-5|-|-
TGTGCCATCAGTGAGACAGTAGACAATCAGCCCCAGCATTTT
CAISETVDNQPQHF